The clone carrying this T cell receptor beta chain has just a few counts. Researchers amplified the TCR beta CDR3 regions from RNA transcripts. The TCR CDR3 was amplified in a first-round RT-PCR using the HTBI primer set. TCRdb reanalysed the multiplex PCR reads using MiXCR and keeps one entry per CDR3 protein. The sample carries 700,000 or so distinct CDR3 sequences, about 14% recorded once. This entry belongs to a study of T cells in Graves' hyperthyroidism and ophthalmopathy. Each diagnosis was grounded in clinical symptoms, serum thyroxine and TRAb, thyroid ultrasound, and orbital computed tomography. The source of the PBMCs was roughly 10 ml of fresh peripheral blood. The sequenced material came from blood. This receptor was taken from a woman aged 45-60 years with Graves' ophthalmopathy.

CDR3 sequence (DNA): TGCAGCGCGGGGACAGGACGAGAGTATGAGCAGTTCTTC. Amino acid sequence: CSAGTGREYEQFF. The chain links TRBV29-1 to TRBJ2-1, with 8 nucleotides matching TRBD1. Trimming removed 7 bases from V and 8 bases from J; junction bases left unmatched: 10. Germline V gives CDR1 SQVTM, CDR2 ANQGSEA. This CDR3 comprises 13 residues.